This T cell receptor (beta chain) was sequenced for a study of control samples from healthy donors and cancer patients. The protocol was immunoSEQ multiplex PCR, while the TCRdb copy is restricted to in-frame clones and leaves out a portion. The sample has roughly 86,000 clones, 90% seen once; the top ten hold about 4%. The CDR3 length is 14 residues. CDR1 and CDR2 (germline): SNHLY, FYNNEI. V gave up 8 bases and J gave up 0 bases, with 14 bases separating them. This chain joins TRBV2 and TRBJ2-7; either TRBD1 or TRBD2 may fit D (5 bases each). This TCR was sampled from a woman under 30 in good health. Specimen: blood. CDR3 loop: CASFGTQSSYEQYF. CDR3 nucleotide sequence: TGTGCCAGCTTTGGGACCCAGAGCTCCTACGAGCAGTACTTC.